This entry is about one TCR beta chain. Antigen specificity is unknown. The CDR3 runs 14 residues. Germline values: CDR1 SGDLS, CDR2 YYNGEE. V lost 4 bases to trimming and J lost 2 bases; unmatched junction nucleotides: 6. This entry is derived from a study of cytomegalovirus exposure and HLA in healthy donors. Study-wide results and limits: Cytomegalovirus status was reportedly diagnosed by the classifier with high sensitivity and specificity. In the 120 validation repertoires, approximately 94% of cluster scores exceeded 0, per a later analysis.

Separation from the approximately 720-subject first cohort characterized the roughly 120-subject validation cohort, to which the donors belonged. Profiling relied on immunoSEQ multiplex PCR, and the TCRdb table lists in-frame clones only, not all of them. The sample holds approximately 160,000 clones; 84% are singletons and the top ten take 9.5% to 13%. The TCR comes from a man aged 25-40 years in good health and CMV-seropositive. J is TRBJ2-7 and V is TRBV9; 7 bases align to TRBD1. Sequenced sample: PBMCs. CDR3 residues: CASSFRDRAYEQYF. CDR3 coding DNA: TGTGCCAGCAGCTTCCGGGACAGAGCCTACGAGCAGTACTTC.